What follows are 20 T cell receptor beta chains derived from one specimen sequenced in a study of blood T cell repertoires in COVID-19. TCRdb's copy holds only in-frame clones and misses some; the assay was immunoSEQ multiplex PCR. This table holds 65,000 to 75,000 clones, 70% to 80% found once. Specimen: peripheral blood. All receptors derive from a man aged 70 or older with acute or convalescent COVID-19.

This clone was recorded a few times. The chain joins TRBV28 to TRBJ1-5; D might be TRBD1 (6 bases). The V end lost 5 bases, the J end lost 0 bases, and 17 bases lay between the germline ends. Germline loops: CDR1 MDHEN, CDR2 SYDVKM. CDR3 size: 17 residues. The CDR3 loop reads CASSRYRQADSNQPQHF. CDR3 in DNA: TGTGCCAGCAGTCGATATCGACAGGCGGATAGCAATCAGCCCCAGCATTTT.

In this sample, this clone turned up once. CDR3 nucleotide sequence: TGTGCCAGCAAGACAGGGTTAGGTGGAAACACCATATATTTT. Its translation: CASKTGLGGNTIYF. The V call is TRBV27, the J call TRBJ1-3; 7 bases are a match to TRBD1. This CDR3 is built from 14 residues. Trimming at V came to 7 bases and at J to 3 bases, leaving 6 bases not matched to a gene. CDR1 and CDR2 (germline): MNHEY, SMNVEV (reference sequence).

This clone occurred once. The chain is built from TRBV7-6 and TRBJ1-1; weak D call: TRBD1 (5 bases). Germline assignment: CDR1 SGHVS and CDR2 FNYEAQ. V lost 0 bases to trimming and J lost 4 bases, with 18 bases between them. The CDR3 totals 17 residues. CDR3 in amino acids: CASSLAQNSADTTEAFF. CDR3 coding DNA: TGTGCCAGCAGCTTAGCGCAGAACTCGGCGGACACCACTGAAGCTTTCTTT.

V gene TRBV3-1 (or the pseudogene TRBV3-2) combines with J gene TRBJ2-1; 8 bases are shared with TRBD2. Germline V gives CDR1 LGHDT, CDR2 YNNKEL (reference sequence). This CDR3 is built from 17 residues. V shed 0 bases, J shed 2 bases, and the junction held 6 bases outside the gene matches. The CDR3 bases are TGTGCCAGCAGCCAAGATCTACCTAGCGGGCCCTACAATGAGCAGTTCTTC. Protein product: CASSQDLPSGPYNEQFF.

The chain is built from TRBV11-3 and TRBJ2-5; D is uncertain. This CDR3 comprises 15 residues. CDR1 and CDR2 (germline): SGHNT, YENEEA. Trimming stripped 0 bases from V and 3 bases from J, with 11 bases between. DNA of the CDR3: TGTGCCAGCAGCTTAGATGGGTCAGCGAAAGAGACCCAGTACTTC. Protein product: CASSLDGSAKETQYF.

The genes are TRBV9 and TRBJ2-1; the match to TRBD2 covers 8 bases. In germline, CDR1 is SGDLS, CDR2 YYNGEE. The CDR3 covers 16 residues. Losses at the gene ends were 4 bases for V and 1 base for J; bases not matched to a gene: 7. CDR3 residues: CASSSSLAGSYNEQFF. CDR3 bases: TGTGCCAGCAGCTCGAGTTTAGCGGGATCCTACAATGAGCAGTTCTTC. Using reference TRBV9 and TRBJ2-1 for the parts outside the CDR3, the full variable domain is DSGVTQTPKHLITATGQRVTLRCSPRSGDLSVYWYQQSLDQGLQFLIQYYNGEERAKGNILERFSAQQFPDLHSELNLSSLELGDSALYFCASSSSLAGSYNEQFFGPGTRLTVL.

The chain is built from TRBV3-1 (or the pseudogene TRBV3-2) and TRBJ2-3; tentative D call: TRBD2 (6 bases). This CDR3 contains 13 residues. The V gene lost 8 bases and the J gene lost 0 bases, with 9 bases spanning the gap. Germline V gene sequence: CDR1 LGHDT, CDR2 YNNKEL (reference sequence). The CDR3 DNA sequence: TGTGCCAGCGGGAGCGGGAGCACAGATACGCAGTATTTT. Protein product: CASGSGSTDTQYF.

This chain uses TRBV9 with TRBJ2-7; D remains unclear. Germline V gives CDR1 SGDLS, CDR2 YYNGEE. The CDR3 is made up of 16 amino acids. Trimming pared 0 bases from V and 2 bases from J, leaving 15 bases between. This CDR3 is CASSVGVGVVPYEQYF. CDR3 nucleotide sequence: TGTGCCAGCAGCGTAGGAGTGGGCGTGGTTCCCTACGAGCAGTACTTC. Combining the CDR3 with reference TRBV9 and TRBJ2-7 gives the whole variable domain DSGVTQTPKHLITATGQRVTLRCSPRSGDLSVYWYQQSLDQGLQFLIQYYNGEERAKGNILERFSAQQFPDLHSELNLSSLELGDSALYFCASSVGVGVVPYEQYFGPGTRLTVT.

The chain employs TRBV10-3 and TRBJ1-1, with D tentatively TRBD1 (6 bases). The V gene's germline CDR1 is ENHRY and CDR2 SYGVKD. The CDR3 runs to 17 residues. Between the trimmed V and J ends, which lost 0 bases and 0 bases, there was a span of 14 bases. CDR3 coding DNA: TGTGCCATCAGTGAGTCATCCCCGGGACACATGAACACTGAAGCTTTCTTT. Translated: CAISESSPGHMNTEAFF.

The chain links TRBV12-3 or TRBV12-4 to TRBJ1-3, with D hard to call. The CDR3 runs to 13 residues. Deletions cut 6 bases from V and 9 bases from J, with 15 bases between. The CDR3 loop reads CASRRQRLGTIYF. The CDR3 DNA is TGTGCCAGCAGGAGGCAGCGGTTGGGCACCATATATTTT.

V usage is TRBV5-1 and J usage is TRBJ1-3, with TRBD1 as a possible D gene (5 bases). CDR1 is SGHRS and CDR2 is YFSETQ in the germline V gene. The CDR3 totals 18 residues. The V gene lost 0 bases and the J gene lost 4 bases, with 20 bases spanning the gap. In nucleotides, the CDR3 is TGCGCCAGCAGCTTGGGGACACCCGCCCCTTCGGCGGGAAACACCATATATTTT. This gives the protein CASSLGTPAPSAGNTIYF.

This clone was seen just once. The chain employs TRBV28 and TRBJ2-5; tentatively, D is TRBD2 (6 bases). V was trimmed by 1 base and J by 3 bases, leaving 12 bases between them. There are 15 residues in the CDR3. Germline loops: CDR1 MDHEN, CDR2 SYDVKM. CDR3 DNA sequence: TGTGCCAGCAGTTTATTGACACCGGGAGAAGAGACCCAGTACTTC. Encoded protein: CASSLLTPGEETQYF.

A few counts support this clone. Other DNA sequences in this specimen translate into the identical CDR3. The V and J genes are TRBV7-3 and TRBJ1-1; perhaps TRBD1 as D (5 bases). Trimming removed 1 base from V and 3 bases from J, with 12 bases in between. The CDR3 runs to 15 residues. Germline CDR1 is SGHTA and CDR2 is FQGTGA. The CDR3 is CASSLNPGRDTEAFF. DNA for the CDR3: TGTGCCAGCAGCTTAAACCCAGGGAGGGACACTGAAGCTTTCTTT.

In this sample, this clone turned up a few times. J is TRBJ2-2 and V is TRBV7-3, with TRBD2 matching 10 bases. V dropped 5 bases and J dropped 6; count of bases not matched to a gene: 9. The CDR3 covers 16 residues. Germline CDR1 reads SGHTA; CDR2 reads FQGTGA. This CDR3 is CASSASRGLASGELFF. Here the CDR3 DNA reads TGTGCCAGCAGCGCCTCTCGGGGACTAGCGTCCGGGGAGCTGTTTTTT. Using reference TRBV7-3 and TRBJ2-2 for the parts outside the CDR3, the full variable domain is GAGVSQTPSNKVTEKGKYVELRCDPISGHTALYWYRQSLGQGPEFLIYFQGTGAADDSGLPNDRFFAVRPEGSVSTLKIQRTERGDSAVYLCASSASRGLASGELFFGEGSRLTVL.

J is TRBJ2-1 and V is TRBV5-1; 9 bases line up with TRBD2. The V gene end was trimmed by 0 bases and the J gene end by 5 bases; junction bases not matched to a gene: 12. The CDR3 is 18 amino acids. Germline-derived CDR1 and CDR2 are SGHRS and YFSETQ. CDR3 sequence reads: CASSLVPAGGPGHNEQFF. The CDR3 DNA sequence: TGCGCCAGCAGCTTGGTCCCCGCGGGAGGGCCGGGGCACAATGAGCAGTTCTTC.

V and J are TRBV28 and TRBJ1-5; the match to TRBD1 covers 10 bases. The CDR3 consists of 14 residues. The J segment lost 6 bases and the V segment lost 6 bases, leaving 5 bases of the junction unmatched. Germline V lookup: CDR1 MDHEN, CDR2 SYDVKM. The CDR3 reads CASSRQGARQPQHF. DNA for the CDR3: TGTGCCAGCAGCCGACAGGGGGCCCGTCAGCCCCAGCATTTT.

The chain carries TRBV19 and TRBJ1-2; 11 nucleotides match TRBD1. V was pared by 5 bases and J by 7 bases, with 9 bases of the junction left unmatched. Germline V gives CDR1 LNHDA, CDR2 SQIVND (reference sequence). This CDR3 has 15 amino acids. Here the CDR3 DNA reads TGTGCCAGTAGTTCGGACAGGGGGCCCGTTAGTGGCTACACCTTC. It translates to CASSSDRGPVSGYTF.

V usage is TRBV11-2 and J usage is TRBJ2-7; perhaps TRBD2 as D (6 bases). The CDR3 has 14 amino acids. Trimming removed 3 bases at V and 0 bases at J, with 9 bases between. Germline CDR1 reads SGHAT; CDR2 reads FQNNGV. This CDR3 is CASSFWRDSYEQYF. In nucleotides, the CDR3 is TGTGCCAGCAGCTTCTGGCGGGACTCCTACGAGCAGTACTTC.

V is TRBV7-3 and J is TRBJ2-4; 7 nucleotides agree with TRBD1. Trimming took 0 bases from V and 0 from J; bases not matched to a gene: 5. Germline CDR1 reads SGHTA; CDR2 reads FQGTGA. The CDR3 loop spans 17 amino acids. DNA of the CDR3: TGTGCCAGCAGCTTAACGTCAGGGGGAGAAGCCAAAAACATTCAGTACTTC. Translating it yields CASSLTSGGEAKNIQYF.

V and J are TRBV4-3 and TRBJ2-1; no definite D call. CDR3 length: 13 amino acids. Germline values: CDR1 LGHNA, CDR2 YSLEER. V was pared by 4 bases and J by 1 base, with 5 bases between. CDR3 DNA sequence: TGCGCCAGCAGCCCCGGTTCCTACAATGAGCAGTTCTTC. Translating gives CASSPGSYNEQFF.